This T cell receptor (beta chain) emerged from a study of T cells in narcolepsy. Notes on the study in general: Autoreactive clonotypes reportedly recurred in blood of same and different patients, not controls. Autoreactive clone sequences were missing from some blood memory CD4+ repertoires.

Trimming removed 4 bases from V and 2 bases from J, with 11 bases in between. The CDR3 loop spans 14 amino acids. CDR1 and CDR2 from the germline V gene are ENHRY and SYGVKD. TCRdb's table, derived via immunoSEQ multiplex PCR, lists solely in-frame clones and lacks some. Among tens of thousands of clones listed, around 80% were seen once. With respect to this clone: Its antigen is undetermined.

The clonotype comes from a human donor in good health. Sequencing used memory (CD45RA-) CD4+ T cells from blood. The chain links TRBV10-3 to TRBJ2-5, with D possibly being TRBD2 (7 bases). CDR3 amino acids: CAISAAGAQETQYF. The CDR3, as DNA: TGTGCCATCAGTGCGGCGGGGGCTCAAGAGACCCAGTACTTC.